This entry lists 22 T cell receptor beta chains sequenced from one sample in a study of blood T cell repertoires in COVID-19. Sequencing was performed with immunoSEQ multiplex PCR; in TCRdb, only in-frame clones are kept and a portion is missing. The table records under 350,000 clones, 65% to 90% of them present only once. The sample comprised PBMCs or T cells enriched from blood (not recorded which). The receptors stem from a woman between 35 and 50 years old with acute COVID-19.

This clone was counted a few times. V gene TRBV18 combines with J gene TRBJ2-7; 7 bases match TRBD1. Per germline, CDR1 KGHSH and CDR2 LQKENI. V shed 3 bases and J 0 bases; nucleotides not matched to a gene: 5. The CDR3 contains 15 residues. CDR3 coding DNA: TGTGCCAGCTCACCTCAGGGGGTCAGCTCCTACGAGCAGTACTTC. This gives the protein CASSPQGVSSYEQYF.

The rearrangement links TRBV6-5 to TRBJ2-7, with D possibly matching TRBD1 (5 bases). Trimming stripped 5 bases from V and 1 base from J, with 12 bases between. The CDR3 contains 14 residues. Per germline, CDR1 MNHEY and CDR2 SVGAGI. The CDR3 coding sequence is TGTGCCAGCAGTCAATTCGCAGGGTCCTACGAGCAGTACTTC. Its translation: CASSQFAGSYEQYF.

The gene calls are TRBV19 and TRBJ1-5; D might be TRBD1 (6 bases). The CDR3 consists of 14 residues. In germline, CDR1 is LNHDA, CDR2 SQIVND (reference sequence). V lost 10 bases to trimming and J lost 3 bases, with 16 bases between them. The CDR3 is CATSDSFYNQPQHF. DNA of the CDR3: TGTGCCACCTCGGACAGCTTCTACAATCAGCCCCAGCATTTT.

This chain uses TRBV2 with TRBJ2-3, with D perhaps TRBD1 (6 bases). Between the trimmed V and J ends, which lost 3 bases and 1 base, there was a span of 11 bases. CDR3 size: 15 residues. CDR1 and CDR2 from the germline V gene are SNHLY and FYNNEI. The CDR3 here is CASSEKGVGTDTQYF. The CDR3 region has the DNA TGTGCCAGCAGTGAGAAGGGGGTCGGCACAGATACGCAGTATTTT.

V is TRBV4-1 and J is TRBJ1-1; 9 nucleotides match TRBD1. Germline V CDR1 and CDR2: MGHRA, YSYEKL. This CDR3 contains 17 residues. J was trimmed by 5 bases and V by 1 base; bases with no gene match: 11. The CDR3 region is CASSQATGGTLLTEAFF. The CDR3 DNA sequence: TGCGCCAGCAGCCAAGCGACAGGGGGAACACTGTTGACTGAAGCTTTCTTT.

The chain couples TRBV9 to TRBJ2-7; 8 nucleotides align to TRBD2. This CDR3 is 15 amino acids long. Germline trimming cut 4 bases from V and 2 bases from J; bases unmatched to any gene: 8. In germline, CDR1 is SGDLS, CDR2 YYNGEE. The CDR3 sequence is CASSPGLAGPYEQYF. CDR3 in DNA: TGTGCCAGCAGCCCCGGGCTAGCGGGTCCCTACGAGCAGTACTTC.

In regard to this clone: A junction boundary mismatches the germline segment, possibly from a read error. The chain uses TRBV7-7 and TRBJ2-5, with D possibly being TRBD2 (7 bases). CDR3 size: 16 residues. Germline CDR1 reads SSHAT; CDR2 reads FNYEAQ (reference sequence). CDR3 sequence (DNA): TGTGCTAGCAGCGCGGGGGCAGCCATGCCTTCGGAGACCCAGTACTTC. Protein: CASSAGAAMPSETQYF.

The chain is built from TRBV19 and TRBJ1-1, with D perhaps matching TRBD1 (6 bases). V was trimmed by 7 bases and J by 7 bases, leaving 19 bases between them. The CDR3 has 14 amino acids. Per the germline V gene, CDR1 is LNHDA and CDR2 is SQIVND (reference sequence). CDR3 loop: CASNPSGVGGEAFF. For the CDR3, the DNA is TGTGCCAGTAACCCTTCAGGGGTCGGCGGTGAAGCTTTCTTT.

The chain employs TRBV9 and TRBJ1-1, with 7 bases lining up with TRBD1. The V segment lost 2 bases and the J segment 4 bases; nucleotides outside the gene matches: 5. This CDR3 comprises 14 residues. Germline V gives CDR1 SGDLS, CDR2 YYNGEE. The CDR3 loop reads CASSVDQGVTEAFF. The CDR3 coding sequence is TGTGCCAGCAGCGTCGACCAGGGGGTCACTGAAGCTTTCTTT.

The chain combines TRBV7-9 with TRBJ2-6; possibly TRBD2 for D (6 bases). The CDR3 runs 15 residues. Between the trimmed V and J ends, which lost 3 bases and 1 base, there was a span of 7 bases. The germline gives CDR1 SEHNR, CDR2 FQNEAQ (reference sequence). CDR3 in amino acids: CASSFRGSGANVLTF. The DNA for the CDR3 is TGTGCCAGCAGCTTTCGGGGGTCTGGGGCCAACGTCCTGACTTTC. Full variable domain (remainder filled in from reference TRBV7-9 and TRBJ2-6): DTGVSQNPRHKITKRGQNVTFRCDPISEHNRLYWYRQTLGQGPEFLTYFQNEAQLEKSRLLSDRFSAERPKGSFSTLEIQRTEQGDSAMYLCASSFRGSGANVLTFGAGSRLTVL.

The V gene is TRBV19, the J gene TRBJ2-7; D may be TRBD1 (6 bases). Trimming left V 0 bases short and J 5 bases short, with 17 bases between. CDR3 length: 16 residues. Looked up from germline, CDR1 is LNHDA and CDR2 is SQIVND (reference sequence). In DNA, the CDR3 is TGTGCCAGTAGTATAGAATGGGGGCGGTATCCCCACGAGCAGTACTTC. This gives the protein CASSIEWGRYPHEQYF.

The chain joins TRBV9 to TRBJ1-2; D may be TRBD1 (5 bases). CDR1 SGDLS and CDR2 YYNGEE come from the germline V gene. V lost 0 bases and J lost 4, with 7 bases in between. The CDR3 runs 13 residues. CDR3 residues: CASSVGQTYGYTF. In DNA, the CDR3 is TGTGCCAGCAGCGTAGGACAGACCTATGGCTACACCTTC.

J is TRBJ1-2 and V is TRBV5-4; 7 bases match TRBD1. Germline V gene lookup returns CDR1 SGHNT and CDR2 YYREEE (reference sequence). Trimming cost V 3 bases and J 2 bases; bases outside gene matches: 7. The CDR3 is 15 residues long. The CDR3 region has the DNA TGTGCCAGCAGCTCCGGGACAGCAGAGAACTATGGCTACACCTTC. It codes for CASSSGTAENYGYTF.

The V call is TRBV19, the J call TRBJ1-2, with D possibly matching TRBD1 (6 bases). The V end was cut by 6 bases, the J end by 2 bases, with 13 bases between. The CDR3 length is 14 residues. The germline CDR1 and CDR2 sequences are LNHDA and SQIVND (reference sequence). CDR3 region: CASRNAGQNYGYTF. The CDR3 DNA follows: TGTGCCAGTAGGAACGCCGGACAGAACTATGGCTACACCTTC.

This chain connects TRBV5-6 to TRBJ1-5, with D unclear. The germline CDR1 and CDR2 sequences are SGHDT and YYEEEE. With 2 bases removed from V and 0 bases from J, the gap between germline ends came to 3 bases. The length of the CDR3 is 13 residues. In nucleotides, the CDR3 is TGTGCCAGCAGCTTCTCTAGCAATCAGCCCCAGCATTTT. Amino acids: CASSFSSNQPQHF.

About this clone: The same CDR3 is also encoded by other DNA sequences in this sample. This sequence joins TRBV7-2 and TRBJ2-7, with 10 nucleotides matching TRBD2. J was trimmed by 3 bases and V by 5 bases; bases with no gene match: 4. This CDR3 has 14 amino acids. Germline CDR1 reads SGHTA; CDR2 reads FQGNSA. The CDR3 here is CASSRTSGNYEQYF. In DNA form, the CDR3 reads TGTGCCAGCAGCCGTACTAGCGGGAACTACGAGCAGTACTTC.

This chain links TRBV5-4 with TRBJ2-7; 8 nucleotides align to TRBD2. This CDR3 has 14 residues. CDR1 and CDR2 from the germline V gene are SGHNT and YYREEE (reference sequence). The ends lost 4 bases at V and 7 bases at J; junction bases unmatched: 10. This chain's CDR3 is CASSPGLAPREQYF. DNA for the CDR3: TGTGCCAGCAGCCCAGGACTAGCCCCTAGGGAGCAGTACTTC.

The rearrangement uses TRBV25-1 and TRBJ2-5; weak D call: TRBD2 (7 bases). The V end lost 6 bases, the J end lost 1 base, and 12 bases lay between the germline ends. The CDR3 consists of 14 residues. Germline assignment: CDR1 MGHDK and CDR2 SYGVNS. The CDR3, as DNA: TGTGCCAGCAGGGAGGCGGGGGCCCAAGAGACCCAGTACTTC. Translated, it gives CASREAGAQETQYF.

J is TRBJ1-2 and V is TRBV5-3, with TRBD1 identical over 10 bases. TRBV5-3 belongs to the ORF category, with a function that is uncertain. This CDR3 has 14 amino acids. The V gene end was trimmed by 5 bases and the J gene end by 6 bases; junction bases not matched to a gene: 7. The CDR3 DNA reads TGTGCCAGAAGTCTCCAGACAGGGGGCCATGGCTACACCTTC. Translating it yields CARSLQTGGHGYTF.

The chain joins TRBV25-1 to TRBJ2-7; D might be TRBD2 (5 bases). With 5 bases removed from V and 3 bases from J, the gap between germline ends came to 5 bases. This CDR3 contains 11 residues. CDR1 and CDR2 from the germline V gene are MGHDK and SYGVNS. The CDR3 DNA reads as TGTGCCAGCAGTCGGGGCTACGAGCAGTACTTC. Protein: CASSRGYEQYF.

This chain connects TRBV27 to TRBJ1-5; 7 bases match TRBD1. The CDR3 is 16 amino acids. V lost 8 bases and J lost 2; bases outside the gene matches: 12. Per the germline V gene, CDR1 is MNHEY and CDR2 is SMNVEV (reference sequence). In DNA form, the CDR3 reads TGTGCCAGCGGTTCGACAGGGAAGAGGCGCAATCAGCCCCAGCATTTT. Translating gives CASGSTGKRRNQPQHF.

The chain employs TRBV7-2 and TRBJ2-7; D is possibly TRBD1 (5 bases). V lost 5 bases to trimming and J lost 2 bases, with 13 bases between them. The CDR3 runs to 14 residues. Germline CDR1 is SGHTA and CDR2 is FQGNSA. The CDR3 region has the DNA TGTGCCAGCAGCCCACAGGCGAGCACCTACGAGCAGTACTTC. Encoded protein: CASSPQASTYEQYF. Looking up the rest from reference TRBV7-2 and TRBJ2-7 gives the full variable domain: GAGVSQSPSNKVTEKGKDVELRCDPISGHTALYWYRQSLGQGLEFLIYFQGNSAPDKSGLPSDRFSAERTGGSVSTLTIQRTQQEDSAVYLCASSPQASTYEQYFGPGTRLTVT.